This T cell receptor beta chain was recorded in a study of blood T cell repertoires in COVID-19. Study background: Donors in the United States, Italy and Spain gave samples during acute or convalescent COVID-19. From T cells, B-cell-depleted T cells, or PBMCs came the material, which was cDNA or gDNA.

With 4 bases clipped from V and 0 bases from J, the junction kept 6 bases outside the gene matches. The germline V gene encodes CDR1 SNHLY and CDR2 FYNNEI. This CDR3 spans 16 amino acids. This clone was detected many times. In the source study's methods: It was from reference gene primer amplification that nucleated cell counts were estimated. Using immunoSEQ multiplex PCR, the repertoire was profiled, and TCRdb retains in-frame clones only, with some absent. D and trimming come from the DNA, and the V and J calls and clone size come from that table. Among 400,000 or so clones listed, around 84% were seen once.

The TCR comes from a human donor in a cohort sampled during active COVID-19. This chain joins TRBV2 and TRBJ1-5; 7 bases map to TRBD1. Sequenced material: peripheral blood. This CDR3 is CASSATGEYSNQPQHF. CDR3 sequence (DNA): TGTGCCAGCAGTGCTACAGGGGAGTATAGCAATCAGCCCCAGCATTTT.